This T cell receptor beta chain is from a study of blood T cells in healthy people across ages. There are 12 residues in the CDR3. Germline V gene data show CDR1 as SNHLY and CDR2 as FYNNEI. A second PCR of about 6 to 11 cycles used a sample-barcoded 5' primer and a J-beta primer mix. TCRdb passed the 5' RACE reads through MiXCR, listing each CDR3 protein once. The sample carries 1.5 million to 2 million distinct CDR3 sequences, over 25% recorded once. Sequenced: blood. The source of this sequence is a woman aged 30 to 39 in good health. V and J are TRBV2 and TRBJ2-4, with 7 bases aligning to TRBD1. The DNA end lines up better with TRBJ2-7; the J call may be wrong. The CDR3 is CASMGQRGEQYF. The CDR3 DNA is TGTGCCAGCATGGGACAGCGAGGCGAGCAGTACTTC.